This TCR beta chain was recovered during a study of cytomegalovirus exposure and HLA in healthy donors. Primers included in the PCR were 60 Vbeta and 13 Jbeta primers. Some clones are missing from TCRdb's copy, which holds only in-frame ones; the method was immunoSEQ multiplex PCR. The table lists more than 110,000 clones, around 83% of them singletons, with around 4.1% in the top ten. V shed 1 base and J shed 5 bases, with 11 bases lying between them. Per germline, CDR1 SGHNT and CDR2 YYREEE (reference sequence). This CDR3 is built from 14 residues. This clone was detected only a few times. What it recognizes is unknown. Study-level findings and limits: The classifier reportedly diagnosed cytomegalovirus status with high sensitivity and specificity. Presence/absence analyses treated sequencing depth as roughly uniform across donors. TCR beta chains numbering about 160 were designated cytomegalovirus-associated. When analyzed later, a missense DCLRE1C variant was found to be linked to TCR beta V- and J-gene trimming.

This TCR came from a man aged 40-49 years in good health and CMV-seropositive. Sequenced input: PBMCs. This rearrangement joins TRBV5-4 to TRBJ2-3; perhaps TRBD2 as D (5 bases). The CDR3 protein is CASSLRSEGDTQYF. The CDR3 nucleotides are TGTGCCAGCAGCTTGCGATCCGAGGGAGATACGCAGTATTTT.